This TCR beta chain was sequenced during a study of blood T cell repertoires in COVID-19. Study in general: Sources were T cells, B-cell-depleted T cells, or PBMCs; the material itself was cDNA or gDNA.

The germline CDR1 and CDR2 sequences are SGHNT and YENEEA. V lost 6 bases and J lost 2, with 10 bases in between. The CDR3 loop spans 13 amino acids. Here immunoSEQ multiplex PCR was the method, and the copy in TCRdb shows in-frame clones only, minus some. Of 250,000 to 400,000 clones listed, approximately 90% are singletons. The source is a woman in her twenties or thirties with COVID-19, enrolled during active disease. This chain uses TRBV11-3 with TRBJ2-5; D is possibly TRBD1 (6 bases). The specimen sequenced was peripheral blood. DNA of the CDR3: TGTGCCAGCAGGACGAGGGGGCAAGAGACCCAGTACTTC. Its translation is CASRTRGQETQYF.